The clone carrying this T cell receptor beta chain was found once. Its target is not known. The CDR3 length is 14 residues. Between the trimmed V and J ends, which lost 2 bases and 6 bases, there was a span of 11 bases. From germline, CDR1 is MNHNY and CDR2 SVGAGI (reference sequence). Sequencing used immunoSEQ multiplex PCR; TCRdb keeps in-frame clones, though not all of them. The table includes 50,000 to 65,000 clones, around 90% detected once. The data originate from a study of OX40 agonist ivuxolimab in advanced cancers. Study in general: Treatment received earlier with anti-PD-1, anti-PD-L1 or anti-CTLA-4 agents was allowed, and 40% had some.

Whole-study results and caveats: On average, a greater number of expanded clones characterised CD8+ T cells relative to CD4+.

The clonotype comes from an adult with an advanced solid tumor such as melanoma, head and neck, liver or kidney cancer. The sample in question was CD4+ or CD8+ T cells sorted from blood, obtained in a trial of the OX40 agonist ivuxolimab. The chain couples TRBV6-6 to TRBJ1-3; D not resolved. CDR3 nucleotides: TGTGCCAGCAGTTACGCCGGGAGAGCAAACACCATATATTTT. Protein product: CASSYAGRANTIYF.